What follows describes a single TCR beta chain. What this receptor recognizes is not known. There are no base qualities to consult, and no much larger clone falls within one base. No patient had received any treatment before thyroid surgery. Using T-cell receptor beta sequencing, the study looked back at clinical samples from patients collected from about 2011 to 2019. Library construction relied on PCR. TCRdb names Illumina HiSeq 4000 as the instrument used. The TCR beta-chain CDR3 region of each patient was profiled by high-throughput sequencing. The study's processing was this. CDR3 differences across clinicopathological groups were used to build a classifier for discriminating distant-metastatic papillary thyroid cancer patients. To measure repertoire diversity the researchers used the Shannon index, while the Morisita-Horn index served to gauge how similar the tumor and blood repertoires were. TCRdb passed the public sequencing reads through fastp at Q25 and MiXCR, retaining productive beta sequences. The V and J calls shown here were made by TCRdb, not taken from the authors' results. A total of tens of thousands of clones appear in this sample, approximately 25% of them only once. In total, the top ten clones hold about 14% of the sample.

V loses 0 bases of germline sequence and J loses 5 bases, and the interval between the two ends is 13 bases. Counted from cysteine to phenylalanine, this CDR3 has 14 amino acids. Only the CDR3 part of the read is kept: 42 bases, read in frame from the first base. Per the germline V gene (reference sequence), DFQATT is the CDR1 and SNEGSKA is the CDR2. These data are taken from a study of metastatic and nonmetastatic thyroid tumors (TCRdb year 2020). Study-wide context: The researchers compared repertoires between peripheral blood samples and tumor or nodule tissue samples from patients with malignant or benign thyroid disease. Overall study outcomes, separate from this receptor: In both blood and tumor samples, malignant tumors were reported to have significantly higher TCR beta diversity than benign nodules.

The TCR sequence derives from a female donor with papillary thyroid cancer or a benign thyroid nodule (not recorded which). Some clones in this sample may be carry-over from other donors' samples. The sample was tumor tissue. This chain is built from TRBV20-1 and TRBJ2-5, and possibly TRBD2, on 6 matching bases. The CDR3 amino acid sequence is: CSAREEGLGETQYF. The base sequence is TGCAGTGCTAGAGAGGAGGGTCTGGGGGAGACCCAGTACTTC.